This T cell receptor (beta chain) comes out of a study of blood T cell repertoires in COVID-19. On the study more broadly: Specimens from acute and convalescent COVID-19 originated in the United States, Italy and Spain. PBMCs, B-cell-depleted T cells, or T cells provided the cDNA or gDNA that made up the material.

Original handling: Estimation of nucleated cell counts relied on the amplification of reference gene primers. Repertoires were generated with immunoSEQ multiplex PCR, while TCRdb's copy carries only in-frame clones and drops some. From that table come the V and J calls and clone size; the DNA was used to work out D and trimming. The data show approximately 100,000 clones, about 85% seen once. Trimming stripped 3 bases from V and 1 base from J, with 9 bases between. Germline assignment: CDR1 LNHDA and CDR2 SQIVND (reference sequence). The CDR3 runs 14 residues. The material sequenced was peripheral blood. The V gene is TRBV19, the J gene TRBJ1-1; a weak D match, TRBD1 (5 bases). This sequence originates from a human donor in a cohort sampled during active COVID-19. The CDR3 DNA sequence: TGTGCCAGTAGTATGAACAGGCGGAACACTGAAGCTTTCTTT. Protein product: CASSMNRRNTEAFF.